The following is a T cell receptor (beta chain) sequence with its context. Its antigen is still unknown. Germline CDR1 MNHEY, CDR2 SMNVEV (reference sequence). The CDR3 is made up of 13 amino acids. This record comes from a study of CXCR3-negative and CXCR3-positive naive CD8 T cells. Overall study context: Collectively, the libraries yielded 140 million or so TRB reads in total, at about 1.5 +/- 0.3 million per library. Findings and caveats of the study: Researchers reported similar TRBV-TRBJ usage in naive CXCR3-negative and CXCR3-positive cells, though memory differed. More hydrophobic TRB CDR3s were found in CXCR3-positive naive cells than in CXCR3-negative naive cells.

The study sorted every CD8+ T cell subset in triplicate at 250,000 to 300,000 cells each. Naive cells were sorted as CD45RO-, CCR7+, CD27+ and CD95-. Via 5' RACE with UMI labels, TRB cDNA libraries were prepared. TCRdb reanalyzed the 5' RACE reads and collapses them to one entry per CDR3 protein, without DNA. The sample table includes 100,000 to 150,000 distinct CDR3 sequences. The chain uses TRBV27 and TRBJ2-1; absent DNA, TCRdb's TRBD1 call cannot be checked. The specimen was naive CXCR3+ CD8+ T cells from blood. Specified subset: CD45RO-CCR7+CD27+CD95- naive CD8+ T cells expressing CXCR3 (TNR3+). The clonotype was recovered from a human donor in good health. Some clones in this sample may be carry-over from other donors' samples. The CDR3 region is CASSSRAYNEQFF.